This T cell receptor beta chain stems from a study of vaccination and CD4 T cells after COVID-19. Overall study context: Overlapping SARS-CoV-2, HCoV-NL63, HCoV-OC43 and HCoV-229E spike peptides stimulated the cells. Cultures designated as controls were supplied with a CEFX pool, an HIV-1 Nef pool, or no peptide. Study-wide results and limits: Investigators enrolled relatively few convalescent patients and included no early post-infection timepoints. Only after vaccination were a median about 90% of convalescents' reactive clones seen.

A remark on this clonotype: The antigen remains unidentified.

V was shortened by 2 bases and J by 5 bases, with 13 bases between the two germline ends. CDR1 is SEHNR and CDR2 is FQNEAQ in the germline V gene (reference sequence). The CDR3 extends over 14 amino acids. Treatment meaning: roughly 11-day PBMC culture with coronavirus spike peptide pools or control peptides (ViraFEST assay). The Oncomine TCR Beta short-read assay generated sequence data from the DNA of cultured CD4+ T cells. TCRdb called the PCR reads again in MiXCR, with one record for every CDR3 protein. The sample lists about 21,000 distinct CDR3 sequences; around 50% were seen once. This TCR was sampled from a human donor who had recovered from COVID-19. The rearrangement joins TRBV7-9 to TRBJ2-7; D unresolved. The sequencing sample was made of CD4+ T cells from blood, cultured in vitro. The CDR3, as DNA: TGTGCCAGCAGCTTAAACGTTTTGGGTAACGAGCAGTACTTC. Its translation is CASSLNVLGNEQYF.